The present TCR beta chain was sequenced within a study of beta chain features in type 1 diabetes. Study results and caveats: A definitive answer on HLA type influencing TCRB rearrangement was not reached here. Across all four CD4+ subsets, people with type 1 diabetes showed modestly shorter TCRB CDR3s.

The table lists this clone with a few counts. Its antigen is unidentified. The entirety of the isolated RNA underwent reverse transcription, so expressed TCRB transcripts were sequenced. The average read count of naive, central memory and regulatory T cell samples was approximately 3.5 million. Profiling relied on immunoSEQ multiplex PCR, and the TCRdb table lists in-frame clones only, not all of them. The profile covers about 650,000 clones, with roughly 12% appearing a single time and more than 0.1% taken by the ten largest. Sequencing was done on a sample of naive CD4+ T cells from blood. This clonotype was sampled from a man between 25 and 39 years old with type 1 diabetes.

CDR3 sequence (DNA): TGTGCCAGCAGCCAAGAGATAGGGCCAGAGGTATACGAGCAGTACTTC. This encodes CASSQEIGPEVYEQYF. The chain links TRBV4-2 to TRBJ2-7; D is ambiguous. The germline gives CDR1 LGHNA, CDR2 YNFKEQ. V was cut by 0 bases and J by 4 bases, with 16 bases left in between. This CDR3 comprises 16 residues.